One and the same sample provided the 30 T cell receptor beta chains below, sequenced in a study of blood T cell repertoires in COVID-19. The protocol was immunoSEQ multiplex PCR, while the TCRdb copy is restricted to in-frame clones and leaves out a portion. This table holds about 270,000 clones, roughly nine tenths found once. Source material: peripheral blood. The receptors shown here come from a woman younger than 45 with COVID-19, enrolled during active disease.

The chain carries TRBV7-9 and TRBJ2-3, with TRBD2 matching over 7 bases. Trimming removed 5 bases from V and 5 bases from J; junction bases left unmatched: 10. Germline V CDR1 and CDR2: SEHNR, FQNEAQ (reference sequence). The CDR3 consists of 15 residues. This CDR3 is CASSPISGPGDTQYF. For the CDR3, the DNA is TGTGCCAGCAGCCCAATTAGCGGGCCTGGAGATACGCAGTATTTT.

This sequence joins TRBV2 and TRBJ2-7, with D maybe TRBD2 (6 bases). In germline, CDR1 is SNHLY, CDR2 FYNNEI. The CDR3 is 14 amino acids. V was clipped by 8 bases and J by 2 bases, with 16 bases between them. CDR3 sequence: CASRSGVVTYEQYF. The CDR3 nucleotides read TGTGCCAGCCGGTCGGGGGTTGTGACCTACGAGCAGTACTTC.

This chain connects TRBV6-5 to TRBJ1-2, with TRBD1 identical over 8 bases. This CDR3 has 13 amino acids. The ends lost 6 bases at V and 7 bases at J; junction bases unmatched: 7. The germline V gene encodes CDR1 MNHEY and CDR2 SVGAGI. CDR3 loop: CASSPDRGSGYTF. In nucleotides, the CDR3 is TGTGCCAGCAGCCCAGACAGGGGAAGTGGCTACACCTTC.

This chain joins TRBV6-5 and TRBJ1-3; 7 nucleotides match TRBD1. The CDR3 contains 15 residues. Germline values: CDR1 MNHEY, CDR2 SVGAGI. V shed 5 bases and J 4 bases; nucleotides not matched to a gene: 8. The CDR3 here is CASSRDRVVGNTIYF. The CDR3 DNA reads TGTGCCAGCAGTCGAGACAGGGTCGTGGGAAACACCATATATTTT.

In its sample, this clone was seen once. CDR3 residues: CASSLTGTGPSPLHF. As DNA, the CDR3 is TGTGCCAGCAGCCTTACCGGGACAGGACCTTCACCCCTCCACTTT. The V and J genes are TRBV14 and TRBJ1-6; 8 bases align to TRBD1. The V segment lost 4 bases and the J segment 9 bases; nucleotides outside the gene matches: 8. CDR1 is SGHDN, CDR2 FVKESK, per germline. The CDR3 has 15 residues.

The J gene is TRBJ2-7, the V gene TRBV3-1 (or the pseudogene TRBV3-2), with 9 bases matching TRBD1. The CDR3 covers 16 residues. Germline assignment: CDR1 LGHDT and CDR2 YNNKEL (reference sequence). With V trimmed by 4 bases and J by 0 bases, 7 bases remained unmatched. The CDR3 loop is CASSLSGTGSSYEQYF. The CDR3 coding sequence is TGTGCCAGCAGCCTTTCCGGGACAGGGAGCTCCTACGAGCAGTACTTC.

The rearrangement links TRBV13 to TRBJ2-1, with 9 bases that match TRBD2. The CDR3 consists of 21 residues. Trimming at V came to 1 base and at J to 0 bases, leaving 16 bases not matched to a gene. CDR1 PRHDT and CDR2 FYEKMQ come from the germline V gene (reference sequence). The chain's CDR3 is CASSLDSGGARIRSSYNEQFF. CDR3 sequence (DNA): TGTGCCAGCAGCTTAGATAGCGGGGGCGCCCGAATTCGAAGCTCCTACAATGAGCAGTTCTTC. Full variable domain (remainder filled in from reference TRBV13 and TRBJ2-1): AAGVIQSPRHLIKEKRETATLKCYPIPRHDTVYWYQQGPGQDPQFLISFYEKMQSDKGSIPDRFSAQQFSDYHSELNMSSLELGDSALYFCASSLDSGGARIRSSYNEQFFGPGTRLTVL.

The chain employs TRBV9 and TRBJ1-2; D ambiguous. Trimming removed 0 bases from V and 0 bases from J, with 12 bases in between. The CDR3 length is 16 residues. Germline CDR1 SGDLS, CDR2 YYNGEE. CDR3 in DNA: TGTGCCAGCAGCGTAGCTCGGTCCAATCCTAACTATGGCTACACCTTC. Its translation is CASSVARSNPNYGYTF.

The chain combines TRBV9 with TRBJ2-1, with TRBD2 as a possible D gene (5 bases). CDR3 size: 16 residues. The V gene lost 5 bases and the J gene lost 4 bases, with 19 bases spanning the gap. Germline V CDR1 and CDR2: SGDLS, YYNGEE. The CDR3 protein is CASSASPSPLYNEQFF. The CDR3 nucleotides are TGTGCCAGCAGTGCTAGCCCTAGCCCCCTTTACAATGAGCAGTTCTTC.

This clone appeared a few times. The CDR3 here is CASSTGQVRGNSPLHF. Here the CDR3 DNA reads TGTGCCAGTAGTACCGGACAGGTCAGGGGGAATTCACCCCTCCACTTT. The V call is TRBV19, the J call TRBJ1-6; 7 nucleotides align to TRBD1. Germline V CDR1 and CDR2: LNHDA, SQIVND (reference sequence). The J segment lost 7 bases and the V segment lost 4 bases, leaving 10 bases of the junction unmatched. The CDR3 spans 16 residues. The complete variable domain, with remaining parts taken from reference TRBV19 and TRBJ1-6, reads DGGITQSPKYLFRKEGQNVTLSCEQNLNHDAMYWYRQDPGQGLRLIYYSQIVNDFQKGDIAEGYSVSREKKESFPLTVTSAQKNPTAFYLCASSTGQVRGNSPLHFGNGTRLTVT.

V is TRBV9 and J is TRBJ2-3, with a weak D call TRBD2 (5 bases). The V gene's germline CDR1 is SGDLS and CDR2 YYNGEE. This CDR3 spans 13 amino acids. V lost 4 bases, J lost 5 bases, and 11 bases lay in between. CDR3 region: CASSTRTGDTQYF. The CDR3 nucleotides read TGTGCCAGCAGCACTAGGACTGGAGATACGCAGTATTTT.

V is TRBV11-3 and J is TRBJ1-2, with D uncertain. The CDR3 sequence is 16 residues long. Trimming removed 1 base from V and 2 bases from J, with 14 bases in between. Germline CDR1 SGHNT, CDR2 YENEEA. CDR3: CASSLASPTRNYGYTF. Written as DNA, the CDR3 is TGTGCCAGCAGCTTAGCCAGCCCTACCAGGAACTATGGCTACACCTTC.

On this clone: Other DNA sequences in the same sample also yield this CDR3. The chain links TRBV29-1 to TRBJ2-7; TRBD1 agrees at 8 bases. V lost 1 base and J lost 1; bases outside the gene matches: 6. The CDR3 has 15 residues. Germline CDR1 is SQVTM and CDR2 is ANQGSEA. As DNA, the CDR3 is TGCAGCGTTGAAGGAGGGACAGGAGGGTCCTACGAGCAGTACTTC. Its protein is CSVEGGTGGSYEQYF.

The chain uses TRBV5-8 and TRBJ2-5; 14 bases agree with TRBD2. Germline values: CDR1 SGHTS, CDR2 YDEGEE. The CDR3 length is 14 residues. After removal of 4 bases from V and 13 bases from J, the junction contained 9 bases not matched to a gene. This CDR3 reads CASSRGLAGGRWYF. The CDR3 DNA reads TGTGCCAGCAGCCGAGGACTAGCGGGGGGCCGCTGGTACTTC.

The chain recombines TRBV2 with TRBJ2-5, with 8 bases identical to TRBD2. Trimming at V came to 0 bases and at J to 5 bases, leaving 11 bases not matched to a gene. Germline lookup yields CDR1 SNHLY and CDR2 FYNNEI. This CDR3 has 17 residues. CDR3 loop: CASSEAGVIAGRETQYF. CDR3 coding DNA: TGTGCCAGCAGTGAAGCGGGGGTAATAGCGGGGCGGGAGACCCAGTACTTC. The full variable domain, with the rest looked up from reference TRBV2 and TRBJ2-5, is EPEVTQTPSHQVTQMGQEVILRCVPISNHLYFYWYRQILGQKVEFLVSFYNNEISEKSEIFDDQFSVERPDGSNFTLKIRSTKLEDSAMYFCASSEAGVIAGRETQYFGPGTRLLVL.

The chain's CDR3 is CAAKGQTTNEKLFF. CDR3 in DNA: TGTGCCGCAAAGGGACAGACAACTAATGAAAAACTGTTTTTT. The rearrangement uses TRBV15 and TRBJ1-4; 7 bases line up with TRBD1. V dropped 11 bases and J dropped 0; count of bases not matched to a gene: 6. From germline, CDR1 is LNHNV and CDR2 YYDKDF (reference sequence). The CDR3 spans 14 residues.

V and J are TRBV5-5 and TRBJ2-1, with 13 bases identical to TRBD2. Trimming cost V 0 bases and J 7 bases; bases outside gene matches: 10. Germline CDR1 SGHKS, CDR2 YYEKEE (reference sequence). This CDR3 spans 18 amino acids. The CDR3 region has the DNA TGTGCCAGCAGCTTGGCCACTTCGAGGACTAGCGGGGGTAATGAGCAGTTCTTC. It encodes CASSLATSRTSGGNEQFF.

V is TRBV7-2 and J is TRBJ2-7; D unclear. The CDR3 is made up of 15 amino acids. Trimming stripped 2 bases from V and 0 bases from J, with 11 bases between. From germline, CDR1 is SGHTA and CDR2 FQGNSA. CDR3 region: CASSLWSSNSYEQYF. The CDR3 nucleotides are TGTGCCAGCAGCTTATGGTCCAGTAACTCCTACGAGCAGTACTTC. Based on the CDR3 plus reference TRBV7-2 and TRBJ2-7, the full variable domain is GAGVSQSPSNKVTEKGKDVELRCDPISGHTALYWYRQSLGQGLEFLIYFQGNSAPDKSGLPSDRFSAERTGGSVSTLTIQRTQQEDSAVYLCASSLWSSNSYEQYFGPGTRLTVT.

About this clone itself: This CDR3 is also generated by other DNA sequences in the sample. CDR3 region: CASSRDSSYEQYF. The CDR3 region has the DNA TGTGCCAGTTCCCGGGACAGCTCCTACGAGCAGTACTTC. The V call is TRBV18, the J call TRBJ2-7, with TRBD1 identical over 7 bases. The germline gives CDR1 KGHSH, CDR2 LQKENI. The junction had 5 bases not matched to a gene; V was cut back by 9 bases and J by 0 bases. The CDR3 extends over 13 amino acids. Combining the CDR3 with reference TRBV18 and TRBJ2-7 gives the whole variable domain NAGVMQNPRHLVRRRGQEARLRCSPMKGHSHVYWYRQLPEEGLKFMVYLQKENIIDESGMPKERFSAEFPKEGPSILRIQQVVRGDSAAYFCASSRDSSYEQYFGPGTRLTVT.

For the CDR3, the DNA is TGTGCCTGGAGTGTGGGCATAATGTCTGGAAACACCATATATTTT. Translation gives CAWSVGIMSGNTIYF. The chain employs TRBV30 and TRBJ1-3, with D hard to call. There are 15 residues in the CDR3. Germline values: CDR1 GTSNPN, CDR2 SVGIG (reference sequence). Trimming pared 0 bases from V and 1 base from J, leaving 10 bases between.

The CDR3 is CASSPWDREETQYF. In nucleotides, the CDR3 is TGTGCCAGCAGCCCGTGGGACAGGGAAGAGACCCAGTACTTC. The chain couples TRBV7-7 to TRBJ2-5; TRBD1 aligns across 9 bases. Trimming removed 5 bases from V and 3 bases from J; junction bases left unmatched: 4. This CDR3 contains 14 residues. Germline V gene sequence: CDR1 SSHAT, CDR2 FNYEAQ (reference sequence).

The sample holds a few counts of this clone. Other nucleotide sequences in the sample specify the same CDR3. The chain is built from TRBV7-9 and TRBJ1-1; no clear D. The CDR3 has 12 amino acids. The ends were cut back, 4 bases at V and 1 base at J, with 4 bases in the middle. The germline CDR1 and CDR2 sequences are SEHNR and FQNEAQ (reference sequence). CDR3: CASSSRNTEAFF. CDR3 DNA: TGTGCCAGCAGCTCGAGGAACACTGAAGCTTTCTTT.

V and J are TRBV6-5 and TRBJ1-4; D perhaps matches TRBD1 (5 bases). From germline, CDR1 is MNHEY and CDR2 SVGAGI. Trimming took 0 bases from V and 8 from J, leaving 16 bases between them. The CDR3 totals 16 residues. CDR3 region: CASSYSDPRTPEKLFF. The CDR3 nucleotides are TGTGCCAGCAGTTACTCGGACCCCAGGACACCCGAAAAACTGTTTTTT.

The chain links TRBV4-1 to TRBJ1-2; unclear D gene. Germline CDR1 is MGHRA and CDR2 is YSYEKL. The CDR3 consists of 15 residues. V lost 2 bases to trimming and J lost 6 bases, with 16 bases between them. CDR3 sequence: CASSQPVRSSNGYTF. The CDR3 DNA reads as TGCGCCAGCAGCCAACCTGTACGAAGTTCTAATGGCTACACCTTC.

This chain connects TRBV20-1 to TRBJ2-7; no firm D call. The V end lost 6 bases, the J end lost 4 bases, and 10 bases lay between the germline ends. CDR1 and CDR2 (germline): DFQATT, SNEGSKA (reference sequence). The CDR3 sequence is 11 residues long. CDR3 sequence: CSANQDYEQYF. The CDR3 coding sequence is TGCAGTGCCAACCAGGATTACGAGCAGTACTTC.

The V gene is TRBV7-9, the J gene TRBJ2-5; TRBD2 aligns across 13 bases. Losses at the gene ends were 6 bases for V and 4 bases for J; bases not matched to a gene: 8. The CDR3 loop spans 16 amino acids. Germline V gene lookup returns CDR1 SEHNR and CDR2 FQNEAQ (reference sequence). The CDR3 bases are TGTGCCAGCAGTTCCCTGACTAGCGGGGGGCGAGAGACCCAGTACTTC. Translation: CASSSLTSGGRETQYF.

This clone was counted between two and nine times. This sequence joins TRBV2 and TRBJ2-7; D is ambiguous. V was cut by 10 bases and J by 0 bases, with 16 bases left in between. Germline CDR1 and CDR2: SNHLY and FYNNEI. The CDR3 is 14 residues long. Written as DNA, the CDR3 is TGTGCCACCCTAAGGTACAGAAGCTCCTACGAGCAGTACTTC. This translates into CATLRYRSSYEQYF.

CDR3 sequence: CASSPRGRGNTEAFF. The CDR3 coding sequence is TGTGCCAGCTCACCAAGGGGCAGGGGGAACACTGAAGCTTTCTTT. The chain is built from TRBV18 and TRBJ1-1; possible D gene TRBD1, 6 bases. CDR3 length equals 15 residues. Germline values: CDR1 KGHSH, CDR2 LQKENI. Trimming stripped 2 bases from V and 1 base from J, with 11 bases between.

V is TRBV2 and J is TRBJ2-7; D remains ambiguous. CDR1 and CDR2 (germline): SNHLY, FYNNEI. The germline V and J ends were trimmed by 6 bases and 1 base, with 4 bases remaining between them. The CDR3 has 11 amino acids. The CDR3 loop reads CASSRSYEQYF. CDR3 nucleotides: TGTGCCAGCAGCCGTTCCTACGAGCAGTACTTC.

The genes are TRBV2 and TRBJ2-2; D may be TRBD1 (5 bases). Looked up from germline, CDR1 is SNHLY and CDR2 is FYNNEI. V gave up 6 bases and J gave up 1 base, with 9 bases separating them. This CDR3 comprises 14 residues. CDR3 in amino acids: CASSIQGNTGELFF. CDR3 in DNA: TGTGCCAGCAGCATCCAGGGGAACACCGGGGAGCTGTTTTTT.